This T cell receptor (beta chain) was profiled in a study of T cells after yellow fever vaccination. Study-level information: In the case of low-cell-number fractions, SMART-Seq v4 Ultra Low Input was used for preparation.

Germline trimming cut 6 bases from V and 3 bases from J; bases unmatched to any gene: 5. Looked up from germline, CDR1 is MNHEY and CDR2 is SVGAGI. The CDR3 loop spans 14 amino acids. Template switching with 5'RACE generated the TCR cDNA and added a universal primer site and UMIs. A single record per CDR3 protein comes from TCRdb applying MiXCR to the 5' RACE reads. The repertoire holds 250,000 to 400,000 distinct CDR3 sequences, roughly 3.9% seen once, with approximately 23% in the top ten. The chain links TRBV6-5 to TRBJ2-1; TRBD2 matches at 7 bases. The specimen comprised PBMCs, sampled 5 days after the yellow fever booster vaccination. This TCR was sampled from a man aged 18 to 29 who received the YFV17D yellow fever vaccine. The CDR3 is CASRHRDYYNEQFF. Written as DNA, the CDR3 is TGTGCCAGCAGGCACCGGGACTACTACAATGAGCAGTTCTTC.